This TCR beta chain was captured in a study of T cell changes during pregnancy in multiple sclerosis. Germline CDR1 and CDR2: SGHDN and FVKESK. The CDR3 contains 11 residues. Measured with immunoSEQ multiplex PCR; TCRdb has only the in-frame clones, and not every one. The sample carries around 99,000 clones, roughly 92% recorded once. This chain joins TRBV14 and TRBJ2-7; 8 bases agree with TRBD2. This receptor was taken from a female donor with multiple sclerosis, enrolled in a pregnancy study. Sequenced here: peripheral blood, sampled in the first trimester of pregnancy. The CDR3 loop is CASGRVYEQYF. The DNA for the CDR3 is TGTGCGAGCGGGAGAGTCTACGAGCAGTACTTC. Filled out from reference TRBV14 and TRBJ2-7, the complete variable domain reads EAGVTQFPSHSVIEKGQTVTLRCDPISGHDNLYWYRRVMGKEIKFLLHFVKESKQDESGMPNNRFLAERTGGTYSTLKVQPAELEDSGVYFCASGRVYEQYFGPGTRLTVT.